The 22 T cell receptor beta chains reported below all come from one sample, sequenced in a study of T cells in localized non-small cell lung cancer. TCRdb keeps only in-frame clones here, not all; method: immunoSEQ multiplex PCR. The sample shows about 15,000 clones, approximately 85% of them seen only once. The sequenced sample was peripheral blood, obtained before any cancer treatment. These receptors originate from a woman between 40 and 69 years old with stage I lung adenocarcinoma.

This rearrangement joins TRBV7-2 to TRBJ1-2; the match to TRBD1 covers 8 bases. Germline V lookup: CDR1 SGHTA, CDR2 FQGNSA. The CDR3 runs to 15 residues. V was pared by 5 bases and J by 2 bases, with 7 bases of the junction left unmatched. The CDR3 region is CASSLRQGFNYGYTF. CDR3 bases: TGTGCCAGCAGCCTCCGACAGGGGTTCAACTATGGCTACACCTTC.

The chain joins TRBV11-2 to TRBJ2-1, with D unresolved. The CDR3 is made up of 12 amino acids. Germline V gene data show CDR1 as SGHAT and CDR2 as FQNNGV. The V end was cut by 1 base, the J end by 7 bases, with 5 bases between. In DNA, the CDR3 is TGTGCCAGCAGCTTAGTTAGTAATGAGCAGTTCTTC. Its translation: CASSLVSNEQFF.

This sequence joins TRBV19 and TRBJ1-5; D unclear. Trimming shortened V by 4 bases and J by 6 bases, and 16 bases separated the two germline ends. The germline V gene has CDR1 LNHDA and CDR2 SQIVND (reference sequence). This CDR3 is 15 amino acids long. CDR3 amino acids: CASSTDRYGSQPQHF. For the CDR3, the DNA is TGTGCCAGTAGTACCGATCGATATGGTAGTCAGCCCCAGCATTTT.

This sequence joins TRBV2 and TRBJ1-1; D gene ambiguous. The CDR3 covers 11 residues. Germline V lookup: CDR1 SNHLY, CDR2 FYNNEI. The ends were cut back, 7 bases at V and 2 bases at J, with 5 bases in the middle. The CDR3 coding sequence is TGTGCCAGCAACAGAAACACTGAAGCTTTCTTT. As protein: CASNRNTEAFF.

This chain links TRBV11-2 with TRBJ2-5; no clear D. The CDR3 runs 14 residues. V was cut by 0 bases and J by 5 bases, with 10 bases left in between. Germline assignment: CDR1 SGHAT and CDR2 FQNNGV. CDR3 amino acids: CASSLEPVRETQYF. The CDR3 nucleotides are TGTGCCAGCAGCTTAGAACCGGTCAGGGAGACCCAGTACTTC. The whole variable domain, filled in from reference TRBV11-2 and TRBJ2-5, reads EAGVAQSPRYKIIEKRQSVAFWCNPISGHATLYWYQQILGQGPKLLIQFQNNGVVDDSQLPKDRFSAERLKGVDSTLKIQPAKLEDSAVYLCASSLEPVRETQYFGPGTRLLVL.

CDR3 residues: CASSQRPGNTIYF. DNA of the CDR3: TGTGCCAGCAGCCAGCGACCCGGAAACACCATATATTTT. The chain uses TRBV9 and TRBJ1-3; D not certain. V was trimmed by 4 bases and J by 4 bases, leaving 9 bases between them. CDR1 and CDR2 from the germline V gene are SGDLS and YYNGEE. There are 13 residues in the CDR3.

This sequence joins TRBV28 and TRBJ1-2; D unresolved. This CDR3 region has 12 residues. In germline, CDR1 is MDHEN, CDR2 SYDVKM. Trimming cost V 3 bases and J 4 bases, with 6 bases left between them. The CDR3 here is CASSFGVYGYTF. The CDR3 DNA is TGTGCCAGCAGTTTTGGAGTCTATGGCTACACCTTC.

The V and J genes are TRBV15 and TRBJ1-1; D ambiguous. Trimming took 1 base from V and 0 from J, leaving 15 bases between them. Germline V CDR1 and CDR2: LNHNV, YYDKDF (reference sequence). This CDR3 has 17 amino acids. CDR3 bases: TGTGCCACCAGCAGAGGGGGAGCGAGACACCTGAACACTGAAGCTTTCTTT. Its protein is CATSRGGARHLNTEAFF. Full variable domain (missing parts from reference TRBV15 and TRBJ1-1): DAMVIQNPRYQVTQFGKPVTLSCSQTLNHNVMYWYQQKSSQAPKLLFHYYDKDFNNEADTPDNFQSRRPNTSFCFLDIRSPGLGDTAMYLCATSRGGARHLNTEAFFGQGTRLTVV.

The V call is TRBV7-2, the J call TRBJ1-4; D remains unclear. This CDR3 comprises 14 residues. V lost 6 bases and J 8 bases, leaving 16 bases between the germline ends. Germline CDR1 and CDR2: SGHTA and FQGNSA. The CDR3 DNA reads as TGTGCCAGCAGTCCTGCAGGCCTCAGAGAAAAACTGTTTTTT. Translated, it gives CASSPAGLREKLFF.

The chain couples TRBV5-5 to TRBJ2-7; D is possibly TRBD2 (7 bases). Germline V gives CDR1 SGHKS, CDR2 YYEKEE (reference sequence). V lost 7 bases, J lost 3 bases, and 14 bases lay in between. The CDR3 is 13 amino acids. The CDR3 reads CASSRGGGYEQYF. The CDR3 DNA sequence: TGTGCCAGCTCGAGGGGAGGGGGCTACGAGCAGTACTTC. Together with reference TRBV5-5 and TRBJ2-7, the CDR3 gives the full variable domain: DAGVTQSPTHLIKTRGQQVTLRCSPISGHKSVSWYQQVLGQGPQFIFQYYEKEERGRGNFPDRFSARQFPNYSSELNVNALLLGDSALYLCASSRGGGYEQYFGPGTRLTVT.

J is TRBJ1-2 and V is TRBV6-1; D is undetermined. With 2 bases removed from V and 3 bases from J, the gap between germline ends came to 13 bases. The CDR3 is made up of 15 amino acids. CDR1 and CDR2 from the germline V gene are MNHNS and SASEGT. This CDR3 is CASSELQAVDYGYTF. For the CDR3, the DNA is TGTGCCAGCAGTGAACTCCAGGCGGTGGACTATGGCTACACCTTC.

DNA for the CDR3: TGTGCCAGCAGCTCACGAGTCGGGGCACCCGTCAACACCGGGGAGCTGTTTTTT. Its translation is CASSSRVGAPVNTGELFF. The chain joins TRBV5-6 to TRBJ2-2; D tentatively reads TRBD1 or TRBD2 (5 bases each). This CDR3 has 18 residues. Germline CDR1 is SGHDT and CDR2 is YYEEEE. V was shortened by 3 bases and J by 2 bases, with 20 bases between the two germline ends.

This sequence joins TRBV5-6 and TRBJ1-1; D is unclear. The CDR3 is 16 amino acids. The ends were cut back, 3 bases at V and 0 bases at J, with 15 bases in the middle. Germline-derived CDR1 and CDR2 are SGHDT and YYEEEE. The DNA of the CDR3 is TGTGCCAGCAGCTCCACACTACGCGGGATGAACACTGAAGCTTTCTTT. Its translation: CASSSTLRGMNTEAFF.

The V gene is TRBV28, the J gene TRBJ1-6; D is perhaps TRBD1 (6 bases). V lost 3 bases, J lost 11 bases, and 17 bases lay in between. CDR1 is MDHEN, CDR2 SYDVKM, per germline. This CDR3 is built from 15 residues. The DNA for the CDR3 is TGTGCCAGCAGTTTCCCCGGGACAACAACCGCACCCCTCCACTTT. Translation gives CASSFPGTTTAPLHF.

CDR3: CASSGATRETQYF. In nucleotides, the CDR3 is TGTGCCAGCAGCGGGGCCACCCGAGAGACCCAGTACTTC. J is TRBJ2-5 and V is TRBV5-4; D is possibly TRBD1 (5 bases). Germline loops: CDR1 SGHNT, CDR2 YYREEE (reference sequence). This CDR3 comprises 13 residues. Deletions cut 4 bases from V and 4 bases from J, with 11 bases between.

This chain uses TRBV7-2 with TRBJ2-1; possible D gene TRBD1, 5 bases. Between the trimmed V and J ends, which lost 4 bases and 0 bases, there was a span of 10 bases. Germline assignment: CDR1 SGHTA and CDR2 FQGNSA. CDR3 length: 15 amino acids. DNA for the CDR3: TGTGCCAGCAGCTCGTCGACAGACTCCTACAATGAGCAGTTCTTC. It encodes CASSSSTDSYNEQFF. Filled out from reference TRBV7-2 and TRBJ2-1, the complete variable domain reads GAGVSQSPSNKVTEKGKDVELRCDPISGHTALYWYRQSLGQGLEFLIYFQGNSAPDKSGLPSDRFSAERTGGSVSTLTIQRTQQEDSAVYLCASSSSTDSYNEQFFGPGTRLTVL.

V usage is TRBV5-1 and J usage is TRBJ2-3; no reliable D call. The CDR3 length is 12 residues. V lost 0 bases, J lost 8 bases, and 7 bases lay in between. Germline CDR1 and CDR2: SGHRS and YFSETQ. The CDR3 coding sequence is TGCGCCAGCAGCTTGGAGAGTAGTACGCAGTATTTT. Translating gives CASSLESSTQYF.

The rearrangement links TRBV23-1 to TRBJ1-3, with TRBD1 identical over 9 bases. TRBV23-1 is an open reading frame whose function is uncertain. Unmatched junction bases numbered 10, after V lost 3 bases and J lost 7 bases. CDR3 size: 16 residues. The CDR3 coding sequence is TGCGCCAGCAGTCAGTACAGGGGGCTTTTACAGAACACCATATATTTT. Encoded protein: CASSQYRGLLQNTIYF.

The chain is built from TRBV5-1 and TRBJ1-1; no clear D. Per the germline V gene, CDR1 is SGHRS and CDR2 is YFSETQ. This CDR3 spans 15 amino acids. The V end lost 0 bases, the J end lost 8 bases, and 17 bases lay between the germline ends. DNA for the CDR3: TGCGCCAGCAGCTTGGTCCAGCTCGGGGAACGGGAAGCTTTCTTT. Protein sequence: CASSLVQLGEREAFF.

The V and J genes are TRBV11-2 and TRBJ2-7; TRBD1 aligns across 8 bases. Germline V lookup: CDR1 SGHAT, CDR2 FQNNGV. Losses at the gene ends were 4 bases for V and 5 bases for J; bases not matched to a gene: 10. The CDR3 spans 15 residues. The DNA for the CDR3 is TGTGCCAGCAGCTACACCGACAGGGGTTTCCACGAGCAGTACTTC. It encodes CASSYTDRGFHEQYF.

The chain is built from TRBV5-4 and TRBJ1-1, with 12 bases fitting TRBD1. This CDR3 spans 16 amino acids. After removal of 4 bases from V and 4 bases from J, the junction contained 8 bases not matched to a gene. Germline V CDR1 and CDR2: SGHNT, YYREEE (reference sequence). The CDR3, as DNA: TGTGCCAGCAGCCCGACCGGGACAGGGGGCGTCACTGAAGCTTTCTTT. Its translation is CASSPTGTGGVTEAFF.

This clone was detected a few times. V usage is TRBV6-6 and J usage is TRBJ1-6; TRBD1 agrees at 7 bases. The CDR3 length is 14 residues. The V segment lost 6 bases and the J segment 9 bases; nucleotides outside the gene matches: 8. CDR1 and CDR2 (germline): MNHNY, SVGAGI (reference sequence). CDR3 nucleotides: TGTGCCAGCAGGGACGGGCAGGGGGGTTCACCCCTCCACTTT. This codes for CASRDGQGGSPLHF.